The rows below give T cell receptor beta chains drawn from one sample of a study of blood T cell repertoires in COVID-19. Libraries were prepared by immunoSEQ multiplex PCR; TCRdb keeps only in-frame clonotypes and omits some of them. The data contain approximately 330,000 clones, about 90% of them seen just once; the ten biggest clones take up roughly 1%. The sequencing sample was made of peripheral blood. Receptors were obtained from a middle-aged woman with COVID-19, enrolled during active disease. CDR3s include the opening cysteine and the closing phenylalanine or tryptophan. D genes are given only for firm matches. Where a row states a size, it is once, few, many or the class of an expanded clone; other rows omit it.

>TRBV18|NA|NA|TRBJ2-2
TGTGCCAGCTCACCAAAGCACCAGGGTGAAGGGGAGCTGTTTTTT
CASSPKHQGEGELFF
>TRBV5-4|once|TRBD1|TRBJ2-7
TGTGCCAGCGGACAGGGGGCCTACGAGCAGTACTTC
CASGQGAYEQYF
>TRBV2|NA|NA|TRBJ1-2
TGTGCCACCAGTGGGGAGCCGAACTATGGCTACACCTTC
CATSGEPNYGYTF
>TRBV27|once|TRBD2|TRBJ2-3
TGTGCCAGCCTCTCAGCGGGGTCGAGTTGGGATACGCAGTATTTT
CASLSAGSSWDTQYF
>TRBV5-1|NA|NA|TRBJ1-3
TGCGCCAGCAGTATCCCGGGCTCTGGAAACACCATATATTTT
CASSIPGSGNTIYF
>TRBV19|NA|NA|TRBJ2-5
TGTGCCAGTAGTATCGGTGGTATCGGGGAGACCCAGTACTTC
CASSIGGIGETQYF
>TRBV27|once|NA|TRBJ2-7
TGTGCCAGCAGTTTAAGCGGCAGTTCCCTGACCTACGAGCAGTACTTC
CASSLSGSSLTYEQYF
>TRBV28|NA|NA|TRBJ1-6
TGTGCCAGCAGTCTCAGACAGGACCGGATGACCCTCCACTTT
CASSLRQDRMTLHF
>TRBV19|NA|NA|TRBJ1-3
TGTGCCAGTAGTATCCGCGTTGGGAGGGTTACTGGAAACACCATATATTTT
CASSIRVGRVTGNTIYF
>TRBV6-1|NA|NA|TRBJ2-1
TGTGCCAGCAGTGAACAGGGGATTGCGAATGAGCAGTTCTTC
CASSEQGIANEQFF
>TRBV30|NA|TRBD1|TRBJ1-5
TGTGCCTGGAGCGGGGGACAGGGGGCGCGAACGGGTCAGCCCCAGCATTTT
CAWSGGQGARTGQPQHF
>TRBV28|once|NA|TRBJ2-7
TGTGCCAGCAGTCTACAGGTGGGCGAGCAGTACTTC
CASSLQVGEQYF
>TRBV2|NA|NA|TRBJ1-2
TGTGCCAGCAGTGAACGTGAGAACTATGGCTACACCTTC
CASSERENYGYTF
>TRBV7-3|NA|TRBD1|TRBJ2-1
TGTGCCAGCACGTCAACAGGGGGCCTCTACAATGAGCAGTTCTTC
CASTSTGGLYNEQFF